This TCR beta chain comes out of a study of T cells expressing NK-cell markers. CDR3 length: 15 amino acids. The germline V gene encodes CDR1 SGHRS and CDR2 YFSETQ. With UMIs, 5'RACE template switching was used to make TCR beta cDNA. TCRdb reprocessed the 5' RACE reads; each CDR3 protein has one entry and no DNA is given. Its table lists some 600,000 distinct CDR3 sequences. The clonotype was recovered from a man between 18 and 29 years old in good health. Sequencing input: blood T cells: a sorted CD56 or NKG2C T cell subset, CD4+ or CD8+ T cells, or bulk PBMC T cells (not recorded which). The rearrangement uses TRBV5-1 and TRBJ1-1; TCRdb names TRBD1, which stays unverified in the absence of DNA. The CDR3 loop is CASSSSTGDNTEAFF.